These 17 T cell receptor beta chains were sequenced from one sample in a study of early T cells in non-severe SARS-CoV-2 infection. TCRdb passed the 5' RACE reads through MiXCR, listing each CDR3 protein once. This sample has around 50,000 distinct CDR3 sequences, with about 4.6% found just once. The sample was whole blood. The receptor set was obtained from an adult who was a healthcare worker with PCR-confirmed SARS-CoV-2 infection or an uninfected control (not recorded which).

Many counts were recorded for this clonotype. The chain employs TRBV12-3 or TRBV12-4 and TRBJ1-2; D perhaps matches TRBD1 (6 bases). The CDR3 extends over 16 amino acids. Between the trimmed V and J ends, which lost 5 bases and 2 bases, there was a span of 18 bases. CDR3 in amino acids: CASSRSGTRHNYGYTF. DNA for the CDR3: TGTGCCAGCAGTCGATCCGGGACACGGCACAACTATGGCTACACCTTC.

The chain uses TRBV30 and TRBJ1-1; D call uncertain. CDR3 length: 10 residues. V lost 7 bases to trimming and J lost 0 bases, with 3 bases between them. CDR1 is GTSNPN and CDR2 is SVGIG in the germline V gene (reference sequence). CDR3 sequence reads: CASMNTEAFF. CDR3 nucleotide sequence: TGTGCCTCCATGAACACTGAAGCTTTCTTT.

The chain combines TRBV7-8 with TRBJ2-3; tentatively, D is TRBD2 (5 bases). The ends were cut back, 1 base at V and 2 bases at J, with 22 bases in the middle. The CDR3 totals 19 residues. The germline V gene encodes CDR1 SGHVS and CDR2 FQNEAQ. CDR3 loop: CASSLVLIGFGDDTDTQYF. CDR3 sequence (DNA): TGTGCCAGCAGCTTAGTCTTGATCGGGTTCGGGGATGACACAGATACGCAGTATTTT.

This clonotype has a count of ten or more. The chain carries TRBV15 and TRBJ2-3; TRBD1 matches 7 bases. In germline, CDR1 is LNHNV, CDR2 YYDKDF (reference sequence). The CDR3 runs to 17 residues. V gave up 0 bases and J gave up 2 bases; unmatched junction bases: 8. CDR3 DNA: TGTGCCACCAGCAGAGATCTACAGGGGCGAATCACAGATACGCAGTATTTT. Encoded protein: CATSRDLQGRITDTQYF.

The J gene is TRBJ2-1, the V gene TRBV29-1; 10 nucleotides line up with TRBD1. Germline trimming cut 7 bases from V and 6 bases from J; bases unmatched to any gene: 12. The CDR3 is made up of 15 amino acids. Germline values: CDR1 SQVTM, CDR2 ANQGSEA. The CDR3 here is CSGRPPGQGTNEQFF. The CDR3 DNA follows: TGCAGCGGTAGACCCCCGGGACAGGGGACCAATGAGCAGTTCTTC.

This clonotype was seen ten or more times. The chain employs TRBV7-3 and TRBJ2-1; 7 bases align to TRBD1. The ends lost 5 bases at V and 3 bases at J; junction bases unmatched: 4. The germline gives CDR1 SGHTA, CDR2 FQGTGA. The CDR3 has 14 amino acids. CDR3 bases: TGTGCCAGCAGCCCACAGGGGTTCTACAATGAGCAGTTCTTC. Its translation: CASSPQGFYNEQFF.

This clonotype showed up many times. CDR3 nucleotide sequence: TGTGCTTGCGGATTAGGACAGGGGGCTTTTGAGCAGTTCTTC. It codes for CACGLGQGAFEQFF. The rearrangement joins TRBV7-2 to TRBJ2-1; TRBD1 agrees at 11 bases. Germline CDR1 and CDR2: SGHTA and FQGNSA. This CDR3 is built from 14 residues.

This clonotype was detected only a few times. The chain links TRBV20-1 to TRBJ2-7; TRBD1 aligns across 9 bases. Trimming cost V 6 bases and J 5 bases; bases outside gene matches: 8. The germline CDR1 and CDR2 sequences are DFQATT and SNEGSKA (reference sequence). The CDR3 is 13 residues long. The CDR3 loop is CSAATGQGNEQYF. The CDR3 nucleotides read TGCAGTGCGGCGACGGGACAGGGAAACGAGCAGTACTTC.

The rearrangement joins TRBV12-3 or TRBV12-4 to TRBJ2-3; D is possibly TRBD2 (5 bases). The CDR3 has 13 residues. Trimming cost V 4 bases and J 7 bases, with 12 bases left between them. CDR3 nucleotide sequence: TGTGCCAGCAGTTCCTTTCAGCGGCATACGCAGTATTTT. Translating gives CASSSFQRHTQYF.

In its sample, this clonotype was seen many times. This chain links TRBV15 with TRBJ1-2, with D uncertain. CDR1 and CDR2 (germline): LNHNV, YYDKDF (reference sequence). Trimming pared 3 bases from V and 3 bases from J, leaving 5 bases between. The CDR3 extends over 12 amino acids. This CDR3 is CATSSHHYGYTF. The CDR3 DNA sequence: TGTGCCACCAGCAGTCACCACTATGGCTACACCTTC.

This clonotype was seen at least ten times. The chain's CDR3 is CASSQTRGNEQFF. The CDR3 nucleotides are TGTGCCAGCAGCCAAACTAGGGGGAATGAGCAGTTCTTC. The rearrangement joins TRBV11-2 to TRBJ2-1, with D tentatively TRBD1 (6 bases). V was pared by 5 bases and J by 7 bases, with 12 bases between. The CDR3 is 13 amino acids. The V gene's germline CDR1 is SGHAT and CDR2 FQNNGV. Variable domain in full (rest from reference TRBV11-2 and TRBJ2-1): EAGVAQSPRYKIIEKRQSVAFWCNPISGHATLYWYQQILGQGPKLLIQFQNNGVVDDSQLPKDRFSAERLKGVDSTLKIQPAKLEDSAVYLCASSQTRGNEQFFGPGTRLTVL.

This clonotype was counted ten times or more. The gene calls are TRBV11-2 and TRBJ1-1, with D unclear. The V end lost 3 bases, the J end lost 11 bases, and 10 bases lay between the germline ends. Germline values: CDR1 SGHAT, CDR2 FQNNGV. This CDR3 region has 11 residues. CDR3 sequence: CASSLGRGAFF. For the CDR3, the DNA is TGTGCCAGCAGCTTGGGCCGCGGCGCTTTCTTT.

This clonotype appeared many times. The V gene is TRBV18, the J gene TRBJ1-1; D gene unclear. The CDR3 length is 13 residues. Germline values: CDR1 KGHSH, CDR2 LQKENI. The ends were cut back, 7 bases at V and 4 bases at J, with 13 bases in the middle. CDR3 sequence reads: CASYGEASTEAFF. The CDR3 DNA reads TGTGCCAGCTACGGAGAAGCCTCCACTGAAGCTTTCTTT. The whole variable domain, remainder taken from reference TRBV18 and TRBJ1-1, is NAGVMQNPRHLVRRRGQEARLRCSPMKGHSHVYWYRQLPEEGLKFMVYLQKENIIDESGMPKERFSAEFPKEGPSILRIQQVVRGDSAAYFCASYGEASTEAFFGQGTRLTVV.

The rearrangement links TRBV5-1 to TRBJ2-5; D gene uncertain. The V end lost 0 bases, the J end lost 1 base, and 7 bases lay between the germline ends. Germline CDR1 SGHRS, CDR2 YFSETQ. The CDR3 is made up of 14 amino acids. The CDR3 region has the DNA TGCGCCAGCAGCTTGGGGCGGTTCCAAGAGACCCAGTACTTC. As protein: CASSLGRFQETQYF. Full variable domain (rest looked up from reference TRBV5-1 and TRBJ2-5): KAGVTQTPRYLIKTRGQQVTLSCSPISGHRSVSWYQQTPGQGLQFLFEYFSETQRNKGNFPGRFSGRQFSNSRSEMNVSTLELGDSALYLCASSLGRFQETQYFGPGTRLLVL.

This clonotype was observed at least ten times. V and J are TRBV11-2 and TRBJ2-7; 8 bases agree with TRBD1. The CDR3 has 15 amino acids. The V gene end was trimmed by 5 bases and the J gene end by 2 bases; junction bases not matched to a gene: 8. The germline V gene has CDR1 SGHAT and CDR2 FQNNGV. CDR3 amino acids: CASSLRQGPTYEQYF. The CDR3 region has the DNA TGTGCCAGCAGCCTCCGACAGGGGCCCACCTACGAGCAGTACTTC.

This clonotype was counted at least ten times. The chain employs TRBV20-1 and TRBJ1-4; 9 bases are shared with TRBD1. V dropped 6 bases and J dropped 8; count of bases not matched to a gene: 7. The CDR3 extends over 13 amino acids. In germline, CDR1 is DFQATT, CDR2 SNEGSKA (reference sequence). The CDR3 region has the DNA TGCAGTGCCGAAGGACAGGGGACCGAAAAACTGTTTTTT. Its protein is CSAEGQGTEKLFF.

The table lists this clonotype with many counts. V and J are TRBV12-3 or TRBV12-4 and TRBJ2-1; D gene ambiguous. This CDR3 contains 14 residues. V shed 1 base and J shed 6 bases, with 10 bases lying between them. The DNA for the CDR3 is TGTGCCAGCAGTTTAGATTCAGGAATCAATGAGCAGTTCTTC. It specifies CASSLDSGINEQFF.